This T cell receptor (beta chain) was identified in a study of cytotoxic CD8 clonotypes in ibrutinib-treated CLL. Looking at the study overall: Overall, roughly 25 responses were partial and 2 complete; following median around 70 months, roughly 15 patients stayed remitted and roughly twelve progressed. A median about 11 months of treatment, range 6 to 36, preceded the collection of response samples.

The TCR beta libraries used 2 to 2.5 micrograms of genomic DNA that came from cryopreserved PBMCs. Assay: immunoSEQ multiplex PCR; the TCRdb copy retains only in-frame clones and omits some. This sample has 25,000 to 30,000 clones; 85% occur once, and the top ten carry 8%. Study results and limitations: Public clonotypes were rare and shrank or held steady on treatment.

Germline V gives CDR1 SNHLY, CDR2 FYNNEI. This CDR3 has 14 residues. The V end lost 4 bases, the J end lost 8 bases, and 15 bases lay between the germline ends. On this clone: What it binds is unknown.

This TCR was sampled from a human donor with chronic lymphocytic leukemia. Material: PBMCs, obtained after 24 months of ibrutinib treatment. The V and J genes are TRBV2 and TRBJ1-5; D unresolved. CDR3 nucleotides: TGTGCCAGCAGTGGGGGAGAGATTGAGAAGCCCCAGCATTTT. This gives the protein CASSGGEIEKPQHF. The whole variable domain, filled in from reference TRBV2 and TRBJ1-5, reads EPEVTQTPSHQVTQMGQEVILRCVPISNHLYFYWYRQILGQKVEFLVSFYNNEISEKSEIFDDQFSVERPDGSNFTLKIRSTKLEDSAMYFCASSGGEIEKPQHFGDGTRLSIL.